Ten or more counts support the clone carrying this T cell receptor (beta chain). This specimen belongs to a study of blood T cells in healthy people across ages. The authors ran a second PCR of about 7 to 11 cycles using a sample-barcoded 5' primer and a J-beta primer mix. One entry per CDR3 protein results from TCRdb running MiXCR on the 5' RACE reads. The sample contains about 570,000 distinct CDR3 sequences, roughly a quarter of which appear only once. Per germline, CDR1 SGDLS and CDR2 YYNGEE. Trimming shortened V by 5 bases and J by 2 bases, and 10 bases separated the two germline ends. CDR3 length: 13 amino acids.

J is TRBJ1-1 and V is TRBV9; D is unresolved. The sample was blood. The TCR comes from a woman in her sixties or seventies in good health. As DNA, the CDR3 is TGTGCCAGCAGTGTTGCGCCAAACACTGAAGCTTTCTTT. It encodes CASSVAPNTEAFF.